Listed below are T cell receptor beta chains from one sample, sequenced in a study of early T cells in non-severe SARS-CoV-2 infection. Each CDR3 protein gets one entry after TCRdb re-called the 5' RACE reads with MiXCR. The sample carries tens of thousands of distinct CDR3 sequences, about 14% recorded once. The sample consisted of whole blood. These receptors all stem from an adult who was a healthcare worker with PCR-confirmed SARS-CoV-2 infection or an uninfected control (not recorded which). CDR3s include the opening cysteine and the closing phenylalanine or tryptophan. Each record gives: D gene, clone size, J gene, V gene, CDR3 protein, CDR3 DNA. D genes are given only for firm matches. Not all rows give a size; the values are once, few, many and, for expanded clones, a class.

d_call: TRBD1; clone_size: .; j_call: TRBJ1-1; v_call: TRBV29-1; cdr3_aa: CSVVTGVTEAFF; cdr3_nt: TGCAGCGTTGTCACAGGGGTCACTGAAGCTTTCTTT
d_call: TRBD2; clone_size: many; j_call: TRBJ2-3; v_call: TRBV10-3; cdr3_aa: CAISVGSGGTQYF; cdr3_nt: TGTGCCATCAGTGTGGGTAGCGGGGGTACGCAGTATTTT
d_call: .; clone_size: few; j_call: TRBJ2-7; v_call: TRBV7-6; cdr3_aa: CASSPQDGRPLEQYF; cdr3_nt: TGTGCCAGCAGCCCCCAAGACGGACGGCCCTTGGAGCAGTACTTC
d_call: .; clone_size: few; j_call: TRBJ1-1; v_call: TRBV24-1; cdr3_aa: CATRAPWGEAFF; cdr3_nt: TGTGCCACCCGGGCTCCCTGGGGTGAAGCTTTCTTT
d_call: .; clone_size: .; j_call: TRBJ2-1; v_call: TRBV7-8; cdr3_aa: CASSQPAVPGYNEQFF; cdr3_nt: TGTGCCAGCAGCCAACCCGCGGTCCCGGGTTACAATGAGCAGTTCTTC
d_call: TRBD2; clone_size: many; j_call: TRBJ2-7; v_call: TRBV10-2; cdr3_aa: CASSESTGGAGEQYF; cdr3_nt: TGCGCCAGCAGTGAGTCGACGGGGGGAGCGGGGGAGCAGTACTTC
d_call: TRBD1; clone_size: few; j_call: TRBJ1-6; v_call: TRBV10-2; cdr3_aa: CASSTGQGTSPLHF; cdr3_nt: TGCGCCAGCAGTACGGGACAGGGAACTTCACCCCTCCACTTT
d_call: .; clone_size: many; j_call: TRBJ1-1; v_call: TRBV27; cdr3_aa: CASSLQGAGLRHTEAFF; cdr3_nt: TGTGCCAGCAGTCTCCAAGGGGCGGGGTTAAGACACACTGAAGCTTTCTTT
d_call: .; clone_size: many; j_call: TRBJ2-7; v_call: TRBV19; cdr3_aa: CASSIRTASYEQYF; cdr3_nt: TGTGCCAGTAGTATTAGGACAGCTTCCTACGAGCAGTACTTC
d_call: .; clone_size: many; j_call: TRBJ2-7; v_call: TRBV29-1; cdr3_aa: CSVDSGGEQYF; cdr3_nt: TGCAGCGTTGATAGCGGTGGGGAGCAGTACTTC
d_call: TRBD2; clone_size: .; j_call: TRBJ2-7; v_call: TRBV29-1; cdr3_aa: CSVEGLAGEEEQYF; cdr3_nt: TGCAGCGTTGAAGGACTAGCGGGAGAGGAAGAGCAGTACTTC
d_call: TRBD1; clone_size: many; j_call: TRBJ1-2; v_call: TRBV11-2; cdr3_aa: CASSLGTVDRGDYGYTF; cdr3_nt: TGTGCCAGCAGCTTAGGAACTGTGGACAGGGGGGATTATGGCTACACCTTC
d_call: .; clone_size: .; j_call: TRBJ2-1; v_call: TRBV14; cdr3_aa: CASSRPRRGAYNEQFF; cdr3_nt: TGTGCCAGCAGCCGCCCACGCCGCGGGGCCTACAATGAGCAGTTCTTC
d_call: .; clone_size: many; j_call: TRBJ1-5; v_call: TRBV28; cdr3_aa: CASTTPRGRQHF; cdr3_nt: TGTGCCAGCACCACGCCGCGCGGGCGCCAGCATTTT
d_call: TRBD1; clone_size: few; j_call: TRBJ2-1; v_call: TRBV29-1; cdr3_aa: CSLQTSGQGGNEQFF; cdr3_nt: TGCAGCTTACAGACGTCGGGACAGGGGGGGAATGAGCAGTTCTTC
d_call: TRBD2; clone_size: .; j_call: TRBJ2-3; v_call: TRBV6-5; cdr3_aa: CASRALAGATDTQYF; cdr3_nt: TGTGCCAGCAGAGCCTTAGCGGGGGCCACAGATACGCAGTATTTT
d_call: TRBD2; clone_size: .; j_call: TRBJ2-5; v_call: TRBV12-3/TRBV12-4; cdr3_aa: CASSTSGVPQETQYF; cdr3_nt: TGTGCCAGCAGTACTAGCGGGGTGCCTCAAGAGACCCAGTACTTC
d_call: TRBD1; clone_size: .; j_call: TRBJ2-4; v_call: TRBV27; cdr3_aa: CASSLKRDRKNIQYF; cdr3_nt: TGTGCCAGCAGTTTAAAGAGGGACAGGAAAAACATTCAGTACTTC
d_call: TRBD1; clone_size: .; j_call: TRBJ2-7; v_call: TRBV6-2/TRBV6-3; cdr3_aa: CASSLTGTRYEQYF; cdr3_nt: TGTGCCAGCAGTTTGACAGGGACCCGGTACGAGCAGTACTTC
d_call: .; clone_size: .; j_call: TRBJ2-7; v_call: TRBV27; cdr3_aa: CASSLGGRPYEQYF; cdr3_nt: TGTGCCAGCAGTTTAGGCGGCAGGCCCTACGAGCAGTACTTC
d_call: .; clone_size: many; j_call: TRBJ2-3; v_call: TRBV5-1; cdr3_aa: CASSRFNQDGRTDTQYF; cdr3_nt: TGCGCCAGCAGCAGGTTCAATCAGGACGGACGCACAGATACGCAGTATTTT
d_call: TRBD1; clone_size: many; j_call: TRBJ2-1; v_call: TRBV11-2; cdr3_aa: CASSPVGGQDYNEQFF; cdr3_nt: TGTGCCAGCAGCCCCGTGGGGGGACAGGACTACAATGAGCAGTTCTTC
d_call: .; clone_size: many; j_call: TRBJ2-2; v_call: TRBV27; cdr3_aa: CASHDRLNTGELFF; cdr3_nt: TGTGCCAGCCACGACAGGCTGAACACCGGGGAGCTGTTTTTT
d_call: TRBD2; clone_size: .; j_call: TRBJ2-3; v_call: TRBV20-1; cdr3_aa: CSVGTSGHTDTQYF; cdr3_nt: TGCAGTGTAGGGACTAGCGGACACACAGATACGCAGTATTTT
d_call: .; clone_size: many; j_call: TRBJ2-7; v_call: TRBV4-1; cdr3_aa: CASSQEGAISSYEQYF; cdr3_nt: TGCGCCAGCAGCCAGGAGGGGGCCATTAGCTCCTACGAGCAGTACTTC
d_call: .; clone_size: few; j_call: TRBJ1-1; v_call: TRBV27; cdr3_aa: CASSLLPGTEAFF; cdr3_nt: TGTGCCAGCAGTTTATTGCCCGGGACTGAAGCTTTCTTT
d_call: .; clone_size: .; j_call: TRBJ1-1; v_call: TRBV19; cdr3_aa: CASTPYLNTEAFF; cdr3_nt: TGTGCCAGTACCCCCTACCTGAACACTGAAGCTTTCTTT
d_call: .; clone_size: .; j_call: TRBJ1-5; v_call: TRBV12-5; cdr3_aa: CASGLVTGPNNQPQHF; cdr3_nt: TGTGCTAGTGGTTTGGTAACAGGGCCTAACAATCAGCCCCAGCATTTT
d_call: .; clone_size: .; j_call: TRBJ1-4; v_call: TRBV12-3/TRBV12-4; cdr3_aa: CASSFGGGKLFF; cdr3_nt: TGTGCCAGCAGTTTCGGAGGGGGAAAACTGTTTTTT
d_call: .; clone_size: .; j_call: TRBJ1-2; v_call: TRBV9; cdr3_aa: CASSVAGTHGYTF; cdr3_nt: TGTGCCAGCAGCGTAGCCGGGACCCATGGCTACACCTTC
d_call: TRBD2; clone_size: few; j_call: TRBJ2-3; v_call: TRBV7-3; cdr3_aa: CASSLRLAGSTDTQYF; cdr3_nt: TGTGCCAGCAGCTTAAGACTAGCGGGGAGCACAGATACGCAGTATTTT
d_call: .; clone_size: .; j_call: TRBJ2-2; v_call: TRBV10-3; cdr3_aa: CAISVGTNPNTGELFF; cdr3_nt: TGTGCCATCAGTGTAGGGACAAACCCGAACACCGGGGAGCTGTTTTTT
d_call: TRBD2; clone_size: .; j_call: TRBJ2-5; v_call: TRBV27; cdr3_aa: CASSIATSGKKTQYF; cdr3_nt: TGTGCCAGCAGTATCGCGACTAGCGGGAAAAAGACCCAGTACTTC
d_call: .; clone_size: .; j_call: TRBJ2-6; v_call: TRBV5-5; cdr3_aa: CASSKQASGANVLTF; cdr3_nt: TGTGCCAGCAGCAAACAGGCCTCTGGGGCCAACGTCCTGACTTTC
d_call: .; clone_size: many; j_call: TRBJ1-1; v_call: TRBV7-8; cdr3_aa: CASIGGVGILAFF; cdr3_nt: TGTGCCAGTATAGGGGGGGTAGGGATATTAGCTTTCTTT
d_call: .; clone_size: .; j_call: TRBJ1-4; v_call: TRBV11-2; cdr3_aa: CASRLRAGEDLTNEKLFF; cdr3_nt: TGTGCCAGCAGACTTAGGGCAGGGGAGGACCTTACTAATGAAAAACTGTTTTTT
d_call: TRBD1; clone_size: .; j_call: TRBJ2-1; v_call: TRBV12-3/TRBV12-4; cdr3_aa: CASSLWETGADEQFF; cdr3_nt: TGTGCCAGCAGTCTCTGGGAGACAGGGGCTGATGAGCAGTTCTTC
d_call: TRBD2; clone_size: .; j_call: TRBJ2-1; v_call: TRBV5-4; cdr3_aa: CASSGSGGDPNEQFF; cdr3_nt: TGTGCCAGCAGCGGAAGCGGGGGGGACCCCAATGAGCAGTTCTTC
d_call: TRBD1; clone_size: .; j_call: TRBJ1-2; v_call: TRBV9; cdr3_aa: CASSVAHRGNYGYTF; cdr3_nt: TGTGCCAGCAGCGTAGCTCACAGGGGGAACTATGGCTACACCTTC
d_call: TRBD2; clone_size: many; j_call: TRBJ2-1; v_call: TRBV7-6; cdr3_aa: CASSLEGLAGGEFF; cdr3_nt: TGTGCCAGCAGCTTAGAGGGACTAGCGGGAGGGGAGTTCTTC
d_call: .; clone_size: many; j_call: TRBJ2-1; v_call: TRBV18; cdr3_aa: CASSRQGVRDNEQFF; cdr3_nt: TGTGCCAGCTCCCGGCAAGGAGTTCGAGACAATGAGCAGTTCTTC
d_call: .; clone_size: .; j_call: TRBJ2-7; v_call: TRBV5-1; cdr3_aa: CTSSRSSYEQYF; cdr3_nt: TGCACCAGCAGCCGTAGCTCCTACGAGCAGTACTTC
d_call: TRBD1; clone_size: few; j_call: TRBJ2-5; v_call: TRBV12-3/TRBV12-4; cdr3_aa: CASIAGTGVETQYF; cdr3_nt: TGTGCCAGCATTGCCGGGACAGGGGTTGAGACCCAGTACTTC
d_call: .; clone_size: few; j_call: TRBJ2-1; v_call: TRBV11-2; cdr3_aa: CASRFTGIHEQFF; cdr3_nt: TGTGCCAGCAGATTTACAGGGATCCATGAGCAGTTCTTC
d_call: TRBD1; clone_size: few; j_call: TRBJ2-2; v_call: TRBV18; cdr3_aa: CASSLRTGTTGELFF; cdr3_nt: TGTGCCAGCTCACTGCGGACAGGGACCACCGGGGAGCTGTTTTTT
d_call: .; clone_size: many; j_call: TRBJ2-3; v_call: TRBV7-2; cdr3_aa: CASSFVAGSPDTQYF; cdr3_nt: TGTGCCAGCAGCTTTGTCGCAGGGTCCCCAGATACGCAGTATTTT
d_call: .; clone_size: few; j_call: TRBJ2-7; v_call: TRBV7-9; cdr3_aa: CASSFDSRGEQYF; cdr3_nt: TGTGCCAGCAGCTTTGACAGCAGAGGCGAGCAGTACTTC
d_call: .; clone_size: few; j_call: TRBJ1-1; v_call: TRBV18; cdr3_aa: CASSPYSNTEAFF; cdr3_nt: TGTGCCAGCTCACCTTACTCGAACACTGAAGCTTTCTTT
d_call: .; clone_size: .; j_call: TRBJ2-6; v_call: TRBV11-3; cdr3_aa: CASRGSGANVLTF; cdr3_nt: TGTGCCAGCAGGGGGTCCGGGGCCAACGTCCTGACTTTC
d_call: TRBD1; clone_size: .; j_call: TRBJ2-3; v_call: TRBV7-2; cdr3_aa: CASSPQGKYDTQYF; cdr3_nt: TGTGCCAGCAGCCCACAGGGGAAGTACGATACGCAGTATTTT
d_call: .; clone_size: .; j_call: TRBJ2-3; v_call: TRBV3-1; cdr3_aa: CASSQEHGRGQYF; cdr3_nt: TGTGCCAGCAGCCAAGAGCACGGCCGTGGGCAGTATTTT